This T cell receptor (beta chain) was documented in a study of CD4+ T cells in melanoma. On this clone: Its antigen is as yet unknown.

Repertoires were generated with immunoSEQ multiplex PCR, while TCRdb's copy carries only in-frame clones and drops some. This table has about 50,000 clones, 89% appearing once. General study findings and limits: Diverse differentiation states were reported for melanoma neoantigen-specific CD4+ T cells. A reported correlation linked neoantigen-specific CD4+ T cells to CD8+, macrophage and B cell function.

Germline V gene sequence: CDR1 LNHDA, CDR2 SQIVND (reference sequence). The CDR3 has 17 residues. Trimming took 7 bases from V and 0 from J, leaving 19 bases between them. Sequences were obtained from peripheral blood. This receptor was identified in a human donor with melanoma. This chain connects TRBV19 to TRBJ1-5; D may be TRBD1 (6 bases). CDR3 DNA: TGTGCCAGTACCGCAAGTCCAGGGGCTGGTAGCAATCAGCCCCAGCATTTT. Protein sequence: CASTASPGAGSNQPQHF.